Listed here are 22 T cell receptor beta chains from one sample, sequenced in a study of T cells in Graves' hyperthyroidism and ophthalmopathy. It was RNA transcripts that yielded the amplified TCR beta CDR3 regions. RT-PCR in the first round (using the HTBI primer set) targeted the TCR CDR3. TCRdb passed the multiplex PCR reads through MiXCR, listing each CDR3 protein once. The data contain 400,000 to 500,000 distinct CDR3 sequences, under 15% of them singletons. The sample taken for sequencing was blood. The receptors derive from a woman aged 18-29 years with Graves' hyperthyroidism.

This clonotype appeared many times. The chain combines TRBV30 with TRBJ2-1; 10 bases align to TRBD1. The ends lost 1 base at V and 7 bases at J; junction bases unmatched: 4. The germline V gene encodes CDR1 GTSNPN and CDR2 SVGIG (reference sequence). There are 14 residues in the CDR3. The CDR3: CAWSASDRGNEQFF. CDR3 in DNA: TGTGCCTGGAGTGCCTCGGACAGGGGGAATGAGCAGTTCTTC.

This clonotype was recorded many times. This chain uses TRBV5-8 with TRBJ2-7; 7 bases are a match to TRBD2. This CDR3 has 13 residues. The germline V gene has CDR1 SGHTS and CDR2 YDEGEE. J gave up 5 bases and V 0 bases, and 2 bases lay outside the gene matches. CDR3 sequence: CASSLGAGDEQYV. The CDR3 DNA reads TGTGCCAGCAGCTTGGGGGCGGGGGACGAGCAGTACGTC.

The sample holds a few counts of this clonotype. The chain couples TRBV12-3 or TRBV12-4 to TRBJ2-3, with 9 bases identical to TRBD1. Trimming removed 6 bases from V and 1 base from J; junction bases left unmatched: 8. The CDR3 length is 16 residues. CDR3 region: CASSFRTGAGTDTQYF. For the CDR3, the DNA is TGTGCCAGCAGCTTCCGGACAGGGGCAGGCACAGATACGCAGTATTTT.

This clonotype was picked up many times. The chain is built from TRBV3-1 and TRBJ1-5; 7 nucleotides align to TRBD1. The CDR3 has 15 amino acids. Germline CDR1 and CDR2: LGHDT and YNNKEL (reference sequence). Losses at the gene ends were 1 base for V and 3 bases for J; bases not matched to a gene: 3. CDR3 sequence (DNA): TGTGCCAGCAGCCAAGGGGGACAGACCAATCAGCCCCAGCATTTT. Its translation: CASSQGGQTNQPQHF.

The chain uses TRBV11-2 and TRBJ2-1, with D uncertain. The CDR3 sequence is 13 residues long. The V gene lost 0 bases and the J gene lost 2 bases, with 2 bases spanning the gap. The germline gives CDR1 SGHAT, CDR2 FQNNGV. The CDR3 nucleotides read TGTGCCAGCAGCTTAGAGCCCTACAATGAGCAGTTCTTC. It encodes CASSLEPYNEQFF.

This clonotype occurred many times. The rearrangement links TRBV28 to TRBJ2-4, with 8 bases identical to TRBD2. Germline V lookup: CDR1 MDHEN, CDR2 SYDVKM. The length of the CDR3 is 15 residues. Trimming removed 2 bases from V and 2 bases from J; junction bases left unmatched: 2. The CDR3 DNA sequence: TGTGCCAGCAGTTTAACGGGGGGGACCAAAAACATTCAGTACTTC. It yields the protein CASSLTGGTKNIQYF. The whole variable domain, filled in from reference TRBV28 and TRBJ2-4, reads DVKVTQSSRYLVKRTGEKVFLECVQDMDHENMFWYRQDPGLGLRLIYFSYDVKMKEKGDIPEGYSVSREKKERFSLILESASTNQTSMYLCASSLTGGTKNIQYFGAGTRLSVL.

This clonotype was seen a handful of times. The chain recombines TRBV7-3 with TRBJ1-6; D unresolved. V gave up 3 bases and J gave up 9 bases, with 9 bases separating them. This CDR3 spans 13 amino acids. CDR1 is SGHTA and CDR2 is FQGTGA in the germline V gene. CDR3 coding DNA: TGTGCCAGCAGCTTGAGTCCCGGTTCACCCCTCCACTTT. Protein sequence: CASSLSPGSPLHF.

The chain uses TRBV20-1 and TRBJ2-3; TRBD2 agrees at 8 bases. The J segment lost 1 base and the V segment lost 7 bases, leaving 4 bases of the junction unmatched. CDR1 DFQATT and CDR2 SNEGSKA come from the germline V gene (reference sequence). There are 13 residues in the CDR3. The CDR3, as DNA: TGCAGTGGAAAGACTAGCGGCACAGATACGCAGTATTTT. This sequence encodes CSGKTSGTDTQYF.

V gene TRBV30 combines with J gene TRBJ1-5; 9 bases are a match to TRBD1. Per the germline V gene, CDR1 is GTSNPN and CDR2 is SVGIG (reference sequence). This CDR3 has 14 amino acids. J gave up 6 bases and V 3 bases, and 6 bases lay outside the gene matches. The CDR3 DNA follows: TGTGCCTGGAGAACGACAGGGGGGCGTCAGCCCCAGCATTTT. Its translation is CAWRTTGGRQPQHF.

V is TRBV9 and J is TRBJ2-1, with 7 bases matching TRBD2. This CDR3 is 15 amino acids long. V dropped 0 bases and J dropped 7; count of bases not matched to a gene: 7. Germline assignment: CDR1 SGDLS and CDR2 YYNGEE. The CDR3 nucleotides are TGTGCCAGCAGCGTAGTGGTAGCGGGCTGGAATGAGCAGTTCTTC. Translation gives CASSVVVAGWNEQFF. The whole variable domain, filled in from reference TRBV9 and TRBJ2-1, reads DSGVTQTPKHLITATGQRVTLRCSPRSGDLSVYWYQQSLDQGLQFLIQYYNGEERAKGNILERFSAQQFPDLHSELNLSSLELGDSALYFCASSVVVAGWNEQFFGPGTRLTVL.

There are many counts of this clonotype. This chain connects TRBV11-2 to TRBJ1-6; D uncertain. The V and J ends lost 0 bases and 4 bases respectively, with 10 bases between them. This CDR3 is built from 16 residues. Germline CDR1 is SGHAT and CDR2 is FQNNGV. Here the CDR3 DNA reads TGTGCCAGCAGCTTAGATCGGACGGCTTATAATTCACCCCTCCACTTT. Protein sequence: CASSLDRTAYNSPLHF.

This clonotype was counted between two and nine times. V and J are TRBV2 and TRBJ2-1; possibly TRBD2 for D (5 bases). The CDR3 runs 14 residues. V lost 3 bases and J 0 bases, leaving 6 bases between the germline ends. CDR1 SNHLY and CDR2 FYNNEI come from the germline V gene. The CDR3 here is CASSDRGSYNEQFF. For the CDR3, the DNA is TGTGCCAGCAGTGACCGGGGCTCCTACAATGAGCAGTTCTTC.

This clonotype was counted a few times. At one end, the junction sequence differs from germline, possibly due to a read error. The chain recombines TRBV7-9 with TRBJ2-3, with D maybe TRBD2 (6 bases). The V gene's germline CDR1 is SEHNR and CDR2 FQNEAQ (reference sequence). This CDR3 has 14 residues. The CDR3 here is CASRWLAVTDTQYF. CDR3 nucleotide sequence: TGTGCTAGCAGGTGGTTAGCGGTCACAGATACGCAGTATTTT.

This clonotype has at least ten counts. The chain carries TRBV2 and TRBJ2-7, with D perhaps matching TRBD2 (6 bases). This CDR3 contains 17 residues. V was cut by 6 bases and J by 0 bases, with 21 bases left in between. Germline CDR1 and CDR2: SNHLY and FYNNEI. CDR3 region: CASRLTPGLESSYEQYF. CDR3 bases: TGTGCCAGCAGATTGACGCCGGGACTCGAGAGCTCCTACGAGCAGTACTTC.

This clonotype has a handful of counts. A clone one base away is much larger, so this may be a read error. The chain recombines TRBV6-9 with TRBJ1-2, with 8 bases that match TRBD1. Germline V gene data show CDR1 as MNHGY and CDR2 as SVAAGI. The CDR3 loop spans 14 amino acids. CDR3 sequence reads: CTSSEYDRGHGYTF. CDR3 DNA sequence: TGTACCAGCAGTGAATACGACAGGGGCCATGGCTACACCTTC.

This clonotype was detected many times. This rearrangement joins TRBV2 to TRBJ2-1; D tentatively reads TRBD1 or TRBD2 (6 bases each). Per the germline V gene, CDR1 is SNHLY and CDR2 is FYNNEI. The length of the CDR3 is 11 residues. V lost 7 bases to trimming and J lost 7 bases, with 8 bases between them. CDR3 sequence (DNA): TGTGCCAGCAAGGGGGGTAATGAGCAGTTCTTC. Protein product: CASKGGNEQFF.

This clonotype was observed many times. J is TRBJ1-1 and V is TRBV24-1; unclear D gene. Looked up from germline, CDR1 is KGHDR and CDR2 is SFDVKD. The CDR3 covers 14 residues. V was clipped by 6 bases and J by 0 bases, with 10 bases between them. Here the CDR3 DNA reads TGTGCCACCAGTTCTCCCCATATGAACACTGAAGCTTTCTTT. Amino acid sequence: CATSSPHMNTEAFF.

As regards this clonotype: Possible read error: a much larger clone is one base away. The V and J genes are TRBV3-1 and TRBJ2-5; D uncertain. V lost 5 bases, J lost 1 base, and 8 bases lay in between. The germline V gene has CDR1 LGHDT and CDR2 YNNKEL (reference sequence). The CDR3 covers 13 residues. CDR3: CASSWDAQETQYF. As DNA, the CDR3 is TGTGCCAGCAGCTGGGATGCCCAAGAGACCCAGTACTTC.

This clonotype has a count of ten or more. The chain recombines TRBV18 with TRBJ1-2, with D possibly matching TRBD1 (5 bases). Germline assignment: CDR1 KGHSH and CDR2 LQKENI. V dropped 4 bases and J dropped 5 bases, with 14 bases sitting between them. The CDR3 runs to 14 residues. The CDR3 reads CASSRGEGNYGYTF. The CDR3 DNA is TGTGCCAGCTCACGGGGCGAGGGTAATTATGGCTACACCTTC.

This clonotype was recorded at least ten times. The chain combines TRBV27 with TRBJ1-5; D uncertain. V shed 3 bases and J shed 5 bases, with 11 bases lying between them. Germline-derived CDR1 and CDR2 are MNHEY and SMNVEV (reference sequence). CDR3 length: 14 amino acids. The CDR3 DNA reads TGTGCCAGCAGTTTCAGGTTGCAGCATCAGCCCCAGCATTTT. It translates to CASSFRLQHQPQHF.

The CDR3 DNA reads as TGCGCCAGCAGTGAGGGGGGACTAGCGGGTCTCAACAATGAGCAGTTCTTC. Its protein is CASSEGGLAGLNNEQFF. The chain is built from TRBV10-1 and TRBJ2-1; 12 nucleotides agree with TRBD2. The trim removed 2 bases at V and 5 bases at J, leaving 7 bases unmatched. Germline V CDR1 and CDR2: WNHNN, SYGVQD (reference sequence). The CDR3 has 17 amino acids.

This clonotype was detected many times. This chain uses TRBV27 with TRBJ2-7, with D possibly TRBD1 on 6 matching bases. The V end was cut by 3 bases, the J end by 5 bases, with 17 bases between. The CDR3 covers 15 residues. In germline, CDR1 is MNHEY, CDR2 SMNVEV (reference sequence). CDR3 region: CASSFLTQGLNEQYF. DNA for the CDR3: TGTGCCAGCAGTTTCCTAACCCAGGGGTTGAACGAGCAGTACTTC.